This record looks at one T cell receptor (beta chain) sequence and its context. Unique molecular identifiers were built into the TCRbeta library. TCRdb reprocessed the PCR reads via MiXCR and lists one record per CDR3 protein. The table lists about 690,000 distinct CDR3 sequences, roughly 15% of them singletons, with about 1.1% in the top ten. The sample originates from a study of T-cell reconstitution after alpha-beta-depleted transplantation in children. The ends were cut back, 2 bases at V and 8 bases at J, with 3 bases in the middle. The CDR3 extends over 11 amino acids. Germline loops: CDR1 KGHDR, CDR2 SFDVKD.

The chain carries TRBV24-1 and TRBJ2-1; no reliable D call. The source material was PBMCs from the stem cell graft donor, sampled from the stem cell graft. The sequence derives from a human donor who donated a stem cell graft to a child with acute myeloid leukemia. Written as DNA, the CDR3 is TGTGCCACCAGTGATTATTATGAGCAGTTCTTC. Translating gives CATSDYYEQFF.